The TCR beta chain under discussion was sequenced for a study of early T cells in non-severe SARS-CoV-2 infection. Turning to the study itself: Sequencing targeted bulk RNA from unsorted whole blood, leaving chains unpaired.

Each CDR3 protein is one row after TCRdb ran MiXCR on the 5' RACE reads. Among 80,000 to 95,000 distinct CDR3 sequences listed, roughly 17% were seen once. The CDR3 loop spans 13 amino acids. The V and J ends lost 2 bases and 11 bases, in that order; junction bases with no gene match: 7. CDR1 is SGHTA and CDR2 is FQGTGA in the germline V gene. Specimen: whole blood, collected at baseline. The rearrangement joins TRBV7-3 to TRBJ1-1; TRBD1 matches at 8 bases. The sequence was obtained from an adult who was a healthcare worker with PCR-confirmed SARS-CoV-2 infection or an uninfected control (not recorded which). The CDR3 DNA reads TGTGCCAGCAGCTTAGACAGGGGAAAGTTGGCTTTCTTT. It specifies CASSLDRGKLAFF. Using reference TRBV7-3 and TRBJ1-1 for the parts outside the CDR3, the full variable domain is GAGVSQTPSNKVTEKGKYVELRCDPISGHTALYWYRQSLGQGPEFLIYFQGTGAADDSGLPNDRFFAVRPEGSVSTLKIQRTERGDSAVYLCASSLDRGKLAFFGQGTRLTVV.